The text below deals with one T cell receptor beta chain. This clone was seen more than once but under ten times. What antigen it recognizes has not been identified. Base qualities are missing; no much larger clone stands one base away. CDR1 SSHAT and CDR2 FNYEAQ were looked up in the germline V gene (reference sequence). V is pared back by 1 base and J by 5 bases, with 9 bases lying between the germline termini. The CDR3 holds 15 amino acids from the cysteine to the phenylalanine. Only the CDR3 part of the read is kept: 45 bases, read in frame from the first base. A second Seattle source provided samples from volunteer blood donors who had recovered from COVID-19. Each collaborating institution followed its own protocols to collect whole blood in K2EDTA tubes. For TCRbeta analysis, collaborator samples were shipped as frozen whole blood, as isolated PBMCs, or as DNA extracted from either sample type.

This entry belongs to a study of blood T cell repertoires in COVID-19 (dated by TCRdb to 2018 to 2021). Concerning the study at large: Samples from collaborators originated in the United States, Italy and Spain and spanned both the acute and convalescent phases of COVID-19. The material from the prospective study consisted of cDNA or gDNA derived from T cells, B-cell-depleted T cells, or PBMCs. The dataset comprised deeply sampled blood TCRbeta repertoires from subjects exposed to, actively infected with, or recovered from COVID-19. The repertoires were released in a freely available public database intended as a resource for research on the immune response to SARS-CoV-2. The samples were drawn from the first 160 participants of the ongoing ImmuneRACE study and from over a thousand subjects provided by 6 global collaborators. Sample metadata almost always included a de-identified subject ID, COVID-19 status, age in years and sex. HLA class I and class II types, where available, came from metadata supplied by the sample provider rather than from assay-based typing. Beyond this particular receptor, the publication reports: How much clinical and demographic metadata was included differed by source and by participant, and the metadata was provided uncurated.

TCRbeta CDR3 regions were amplified from genomic DNA by means of the immunoSEQ Assay, a bias-controlled multiplex PCR. The paper's data handling went like this. The number of nucleated cells in each sample was estimated by amplification of reference gene primers within the assay. To quantify the absolute abundance of each unique TCRbeta CDR3 rearrangement, sequence reads were collapsed and filtered. For each sample, productive Simpson clonality was calculated as the square root of Simpson's diversity index over productive rearrangements. TCRdb re-hosts the immuneACCESS table, in-frame sequences only. Its copies lack some clones; in the studies checked, an unresolved V gene accounts for under half of them, and the cause for the rest is not known. For V, J and clone size, that table is used; D and trimming come from the DNA. The sample table shows a few hundred thousand clones, and 86% are seen once. The ten most abundant clones make up around 10% of the sample.

The sequencing input was peripheral blood. This receptor was obtained from a man aged 40-49 years who had recovered from COVID-19. This receptor chain uses TRBV7-7 and TRBJ1-6; no D gene is confidently identified. The DNA sequence is given as TGTGCCAGCAGCTTAGTCAGGAACCATAATTCACCCCTCCACTTT. The resulting protein is CASSLVRNHNSPLHF.